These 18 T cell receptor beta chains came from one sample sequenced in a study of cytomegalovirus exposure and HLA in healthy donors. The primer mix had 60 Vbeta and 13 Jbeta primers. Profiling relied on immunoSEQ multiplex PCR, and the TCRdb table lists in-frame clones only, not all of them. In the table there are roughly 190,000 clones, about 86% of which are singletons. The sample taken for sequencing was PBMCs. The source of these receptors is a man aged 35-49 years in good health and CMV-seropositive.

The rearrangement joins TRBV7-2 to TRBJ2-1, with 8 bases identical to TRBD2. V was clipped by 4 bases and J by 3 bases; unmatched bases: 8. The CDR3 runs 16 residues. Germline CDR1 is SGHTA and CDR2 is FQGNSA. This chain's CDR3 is CASSSRTSGLYNEQFF. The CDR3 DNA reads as TGTGCCAGCAGCTCTAGAACTAGCGGACTCTACAATGAGCAGTTCTTC.

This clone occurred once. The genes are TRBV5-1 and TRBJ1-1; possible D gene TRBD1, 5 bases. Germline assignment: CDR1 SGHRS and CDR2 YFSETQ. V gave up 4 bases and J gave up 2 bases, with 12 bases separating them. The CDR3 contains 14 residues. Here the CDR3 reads CASSRDSYNTEAFF. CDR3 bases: TGCGCCAGCAGCCGAGACAGCTACAACACTGAAGCTTTCTTT.

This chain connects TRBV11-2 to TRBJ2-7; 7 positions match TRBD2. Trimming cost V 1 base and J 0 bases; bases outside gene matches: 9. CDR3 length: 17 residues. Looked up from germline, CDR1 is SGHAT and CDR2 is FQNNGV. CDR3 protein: CASSLVSGAGSSYEQYF. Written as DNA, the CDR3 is TGTGCCAGCAGCTTAGTTTCCGGAGCGGGGAGCTCCTACGAGCAGTACTTC.

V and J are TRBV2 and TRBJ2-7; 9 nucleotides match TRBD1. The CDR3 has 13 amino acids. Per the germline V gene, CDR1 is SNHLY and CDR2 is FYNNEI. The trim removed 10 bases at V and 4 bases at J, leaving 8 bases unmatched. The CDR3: CATSGTGKYEQYF. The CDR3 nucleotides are TGTGCCACTTCTGGGACAGGGAAGTACGAGCAGTACTTC.

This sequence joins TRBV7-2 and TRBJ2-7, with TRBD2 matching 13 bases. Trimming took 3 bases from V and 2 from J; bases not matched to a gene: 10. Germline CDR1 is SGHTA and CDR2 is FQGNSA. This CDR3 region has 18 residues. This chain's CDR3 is CASSLGLAGTRMPYEQYF. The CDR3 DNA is TGTGCCAGCAGCTTGGGACTAGCGGGGACCAGAATGCCCTACGAGCAGTACTTC.

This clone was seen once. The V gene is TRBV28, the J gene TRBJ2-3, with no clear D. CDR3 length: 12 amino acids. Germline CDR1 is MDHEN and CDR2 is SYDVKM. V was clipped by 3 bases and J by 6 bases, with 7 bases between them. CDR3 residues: CASSLIQDTQYF. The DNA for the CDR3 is TGTGCCAGCAGTTTGATCCAGGATACGCAGTATTTT.

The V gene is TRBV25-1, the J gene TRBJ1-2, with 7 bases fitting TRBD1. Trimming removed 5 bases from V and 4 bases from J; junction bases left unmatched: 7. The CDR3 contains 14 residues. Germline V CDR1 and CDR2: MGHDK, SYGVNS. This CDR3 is CASSSIGGGYGYTF. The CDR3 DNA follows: TGTGCCAGCAGTTCTATAGGGGGCGGCTATGGCTACACCTTC.

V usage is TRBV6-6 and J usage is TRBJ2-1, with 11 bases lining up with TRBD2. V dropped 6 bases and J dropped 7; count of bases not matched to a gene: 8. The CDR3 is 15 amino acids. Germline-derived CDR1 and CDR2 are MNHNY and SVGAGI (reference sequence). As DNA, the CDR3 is TGTGCCAGCAGCCCACTAGCGGGAGTTTGGAATGAGCAGTTCTTC. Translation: CASSPLAGVWNEQFF.

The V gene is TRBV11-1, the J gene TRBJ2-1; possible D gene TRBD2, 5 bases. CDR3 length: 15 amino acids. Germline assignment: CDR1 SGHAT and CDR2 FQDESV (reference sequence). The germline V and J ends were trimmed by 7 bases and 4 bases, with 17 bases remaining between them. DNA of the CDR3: TGTGCCAGCACCAAAGAAGGACTGGAGTACAATGAGCAGTTCTTC. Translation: CASTKEGLEYNEQFF.

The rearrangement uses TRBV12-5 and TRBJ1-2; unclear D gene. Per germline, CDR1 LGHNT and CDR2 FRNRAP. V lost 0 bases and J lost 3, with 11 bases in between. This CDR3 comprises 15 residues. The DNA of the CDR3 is TGTGCTAGTGGTTTGGTCGGCAGGCGATACTATGGCTACACCTTC. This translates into CASGLVGRRYYGYTF.

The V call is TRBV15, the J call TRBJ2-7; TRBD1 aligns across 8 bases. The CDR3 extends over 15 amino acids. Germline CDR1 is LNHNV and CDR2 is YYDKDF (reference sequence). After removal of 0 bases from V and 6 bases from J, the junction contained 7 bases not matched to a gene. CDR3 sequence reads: CATSRDLVTGAEQYF. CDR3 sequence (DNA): TGTGCCACCAGCAGAGATCTCGTGACAGGGGCCGAGCAGTACTTC.

The CDR3 coding sequence is TGTGCCAGCACGCAAGGACAGGGGGCGGGAAAGCAGTACTTC. Its protein product is CASTQGQGAGKQYF. The rearrangement links TRBV7-6 to TRBJ2-7; 11 positions match TRBD1. Germline lookup yields CDR1 SGHVS and CDR2 FNYEAQ. The CDR3 extends over 14 amino acids. The V gene end was trimmed by 7 bases and the J gene end by 8 bases; junction bases not matched to a gene: 10.

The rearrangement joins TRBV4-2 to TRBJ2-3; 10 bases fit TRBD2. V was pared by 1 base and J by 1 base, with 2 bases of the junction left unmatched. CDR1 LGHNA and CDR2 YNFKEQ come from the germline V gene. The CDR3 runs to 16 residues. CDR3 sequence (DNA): TGTGCCAGCAGCCAAGCTAGCGGGAGTGGCACAGATACGCAGTATTTT. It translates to CASSQASGSGTDTQYF.

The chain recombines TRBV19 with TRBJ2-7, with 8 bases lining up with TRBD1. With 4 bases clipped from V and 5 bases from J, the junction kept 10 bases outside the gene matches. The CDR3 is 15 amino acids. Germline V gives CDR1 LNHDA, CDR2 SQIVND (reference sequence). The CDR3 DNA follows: TGTGCCAGTAGTACCCGGACAGGGCAGGTAAACGAGCAGTACTTC. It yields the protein CASSTRTGQVNEQYF.

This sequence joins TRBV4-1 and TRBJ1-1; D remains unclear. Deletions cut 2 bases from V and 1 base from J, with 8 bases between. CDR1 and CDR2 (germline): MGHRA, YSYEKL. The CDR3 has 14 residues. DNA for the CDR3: TGCGCCAGCAGCCAACCGACTAGGAACACTGAAGCTTTCTTT. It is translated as CASSQPTRNTEAFF.

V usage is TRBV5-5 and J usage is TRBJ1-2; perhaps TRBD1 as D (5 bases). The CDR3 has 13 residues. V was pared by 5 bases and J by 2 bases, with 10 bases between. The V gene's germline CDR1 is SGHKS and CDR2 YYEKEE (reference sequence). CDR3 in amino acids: CASSQDINYGYTF. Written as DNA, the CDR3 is TGTGCCAGCAGTCAGGACATCAACTATGGCTACACCTTC. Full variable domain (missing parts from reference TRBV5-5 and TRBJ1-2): DAGVTQSPTHLIKTRGQQVTLRCSPISGHKSVSWYQQVLGQGPQFIFQYYEKEERGRGNFPDRFSARQFPNYSSELNVNALLLGDSALYLCASSQDINYGYTFGSGTRLTVV.

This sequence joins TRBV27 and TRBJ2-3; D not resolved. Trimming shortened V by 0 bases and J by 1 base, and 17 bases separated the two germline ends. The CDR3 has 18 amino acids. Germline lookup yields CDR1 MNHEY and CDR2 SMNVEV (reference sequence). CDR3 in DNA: TGTGCCAGCAGTTTATCCTCGGGTCTAGGCCGACGCACAGATACGCAGTATTTT. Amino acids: CASSLSSGLGRRTDTQYF.

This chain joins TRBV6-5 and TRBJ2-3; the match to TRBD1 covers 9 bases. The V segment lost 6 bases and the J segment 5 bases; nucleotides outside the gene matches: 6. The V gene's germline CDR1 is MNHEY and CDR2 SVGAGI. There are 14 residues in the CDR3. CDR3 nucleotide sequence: TGTGCCAGCAGCTCCGGGACAGGGAAAGATACGCAGTATTTT. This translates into CASSSGTGKDTQYF.